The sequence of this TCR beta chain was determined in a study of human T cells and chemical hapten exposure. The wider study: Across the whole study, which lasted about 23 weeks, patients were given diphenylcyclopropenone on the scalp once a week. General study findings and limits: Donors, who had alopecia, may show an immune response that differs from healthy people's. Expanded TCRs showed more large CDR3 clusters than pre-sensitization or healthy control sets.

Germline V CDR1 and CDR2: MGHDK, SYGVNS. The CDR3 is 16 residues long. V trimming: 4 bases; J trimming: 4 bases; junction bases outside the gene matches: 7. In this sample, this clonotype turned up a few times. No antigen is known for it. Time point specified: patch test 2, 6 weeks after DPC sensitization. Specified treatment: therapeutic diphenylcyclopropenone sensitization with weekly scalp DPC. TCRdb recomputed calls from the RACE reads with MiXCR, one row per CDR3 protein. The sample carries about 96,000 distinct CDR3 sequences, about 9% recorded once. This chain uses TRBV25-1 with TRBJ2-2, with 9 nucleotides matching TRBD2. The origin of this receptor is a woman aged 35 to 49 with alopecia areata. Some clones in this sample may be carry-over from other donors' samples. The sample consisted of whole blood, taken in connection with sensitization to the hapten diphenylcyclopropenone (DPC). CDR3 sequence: CASSGSGSVGTGELFF. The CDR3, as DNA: TGTGCCAGCAGTGGTAGCGGGAGCGTGGGCACCGGGGAGCTGTTTTTT.